Listed below are T cell receptor beta chains from one sample, sequenced in a study of T cells after yellow fever vaccination. Each CDR3 protein is one row after TCRdb ran MiXCR on the 5' RACE reads. The repertoire holds about 350,000 distinct CDR3 sequences, with around 10% as singletons. The source was PBMCs, collected on the day of the first yellow fever vaccination. The receptors come from a man between 18 and 35 years old who received the YFV17D yellow fever vaccine. CDR3s include the opening cysteine and the closing phenylalanine or tryptophan. A D gene is named only where the DNA matches it firmly. Clone size is shown for a subset of rows, as once, few, many or a class of expanded clone.

clone_size d_call j_call v_call cdr3_nt cdr3_aa
NA NA TRBJ1-5 TRBV27 TGTGCCAGCAGTTTATTTACAGGGAGTCAGCCCCAGCATTTT CASSLFTGSQPQHF
NA TRBD1 TRBJ1-6 TRBV4-2 TGTGCCAGCAGCCATCCTACGACAGGGTACAATTCACCCCTCCACTTT CASSHPTTGYNSPLHF
NA NA TRBJ2-3 TRBV5-1 TGCGCCAGCAGCGACGGGGTTTCAGATACGCAGTATTTT CASSDGVSDTQYF
few NA TRBJ2-5 TRBV18 TGTGCCAGCTCACCACTGTCGGCAGAAGAGACCCAGTACTTC CASSPLSAEETQYF
NA NA TRBJ2-3 TRBV6-1 TGTGCCAGCAGATCAGGGACTACGCAGTATTTT CASRSGTTQYF
few TRBD1 TRBJ2-7 TRBV20-1 TGCAGTGCTCCCGCCGGGACAGGGGGCCTCGAGCAGTACTTC CSAPAGTGGLEQYF
few NA TRBJ1-1 TRBV12-3/TRBV12-4 TGTGCCAGCAGTTTAGGACGGACGCTCAACACTGAAGCTTTCTTT CASSLGRTLNTEAFF
NA TRBD1 TRBJ1-6 TRBV7-9 TGTGCCAGCGAAACAGGGGGCTCGGGTTCACCCCTCCACTTT CASETGGSGSPLHF
NA TRBD1 TRBJ2-5 TRBV20-1 TGCAGTGCTAGAGTCGGCAGGGGGCAGGAGACCCAGTACTTC CSARVGRGQETQYF
few NA TRBJ2-1 TRBV20-1 TGCAGTGCCCTTGGGGCGATAACCTACAATGAGCAGTTCTTC CSALGAITYNEQFF
NA TRBD1 TRBJ2-3 TRBV5-1 TGCGCCGGCAGCCTTCGGACAGGGCAAACAGATACGCAGTATTTT CAGSLRTGQTDTQYF
few NA TRBJ1-2 TRBV5-1 TGCGCCAGCAGCCCCCGGGTGCTGAACTATGGCTACACCTTC CASSPRVLNYGYTF
NA NA TRBJ1-1 TRBV12-5 TGTGCTAGTGCCCGGACACGTTACACTGAAGCTTTCTTT CASARTRYTEAFF
few NA TRBJ2-2 TRBV12-3/TRBV12-4 TGTGCCAGCACCGCGGGTCTAAACACCGGGGAGCTGTTTTTT CASTAGLNTGELFF
NA TRBD1 TRBJ1-2 TRBV20-1 TGCAGTGCTGCGCCAGGGGGATCGGTTGGCTACACCTTC CSAAPGGSVGYTF
few NA TRBJ1-5 TRBV2 TGTGCCAGCAGTGAAGGGGAAGGCCATGGCCAGCATTTT CASSEGEGHGQHF
few NA TRBJ2-7 TRBV7-2 TGTGCCAGCAGCTCCTTCAGGGGAACCTACGAGCAGTACTTC CASSSFRGTYEQYF
few NA TRBJ2-1 TRBV10-3 TGTGCCACCCGAGAGGCAGGGGGGCATAATGAGCAGTTCTTC CATREAGGHNEQFF
many TRBD2 TRBJ2-7 TRBV19 TGTGCCAGTAGTATTTACCCTAGCGGGGGCCCGGTTCTCGAGCAGTACTTC CASSIYPSGGPVLEQYF
NA NA TRBJ2-2 TRBV15 TGTGCCACCAGCAGAGATCCAGTAGGGAACACCGGGGAGCTGTTTTTT CATSRDPVGNTGELFF
NA NA TRBJ2-1 TRBV12-5 TGTGCTAGTGTACCCCGGGGGTCCTCCTACAATGAGCAGTTCTTC CASVPRGSSYNEQFF
few TRBD1 TRBJ1-5 TRBV6-1 TGTGCCAGCAGTGTTACAGGGGGATGGCAGCCCCAGCATTTT CASSVTGGWQPQHF
many NA TRBJ2-1 TRBV9 TGTGCCAGCAGCGTAGATTACAATGAGCAGTTCTTC CASSVDYNEQFF
few TRBD2 TRBJ2-1 TRBV7-3 TGTGCCAGCAGCCCCTGGACTAGCGGACCATACAATGAGCAGTTCTTC CASSPWTSGPYNEQFF
few NA TRBJ2-2 TRBV27 TGTGCTTCAAGGGGCGGAACAGGGAGAGGTGGCGGGGAGCTGTTTTTT CASRGGTGRGGGELFF
few NA TRBJ2-7 TRBV7-8 TGTGCCAGCAGCCAAGTGGGTTCCGAGCAGTACTTC CASSQVGSEQYF
few TRBD2 TRBJ2-2 TRBV4-2 TGTGCCAGCAGCGACCCTAGCGGGAGAGACACCGGGGAGCTGTTTTTT CASSDPSGRDTGELFF
NA NA TRBJ2-2 TRBV5-1 TGCGCCAGCAGCGCGGGACACACGAACACCGGGGAGCTGTTTTTT CASSAGHTNTGELFF
many TRBD1 TRBJ2-1 TRBV12-3/TRBV12-4 TGTGCCAGCAGTCCTGGACAGGGGAGCTCCTACAATGAGCAGTTCTTC CASSPGQGSSYNEQFF
few NA TRBJ2-7 TRBV10-3 TGTGCCGCAGGGGGGGGTCAGGGGTCCTACGAGCAGTACTTC CAAGGGQGSYEQYF
NA NA TRBJ2-2 TRBV14 TGTGCCAGCAGCCAGTATACCTCCTATGGTGCCCTCGGGGAGCTGTTTTTT CASSQYTSYGALGELFF
NA NA TRBJ2-3 TRBV5-1 TGCGCCAGCAGCTTGTCGGGGGGCTTCACAGATACGCAGTATTTT CASSLSGGFTDTQYF
NA TRBD2 TRBJ2-5 TRBV27 TGTGCCAGCCACAGGACTAGCGGGGGTATGCAAGAGACCCAGTACTTC CASHRTSGGMQETQYF
few NA TRBJ2-1 TRBV6-2/TRBV6-3 TGTGCCAGCAGTCAAACGGGCTGGAATGAGCAGTTCTTC CASSQTGWNEQFF